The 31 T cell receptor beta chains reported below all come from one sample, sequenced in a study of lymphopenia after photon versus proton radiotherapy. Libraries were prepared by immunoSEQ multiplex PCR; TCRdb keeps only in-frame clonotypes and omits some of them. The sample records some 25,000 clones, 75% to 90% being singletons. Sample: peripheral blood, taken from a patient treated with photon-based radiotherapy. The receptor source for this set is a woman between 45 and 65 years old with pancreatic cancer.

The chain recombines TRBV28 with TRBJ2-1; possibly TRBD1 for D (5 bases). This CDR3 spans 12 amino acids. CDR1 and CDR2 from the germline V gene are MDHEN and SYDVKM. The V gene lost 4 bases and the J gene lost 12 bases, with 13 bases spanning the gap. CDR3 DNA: TGTGCCAGCAGTTCCCGGGCCCAGGGGCAGTTCTTC. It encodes CASSSRAQGQFF.

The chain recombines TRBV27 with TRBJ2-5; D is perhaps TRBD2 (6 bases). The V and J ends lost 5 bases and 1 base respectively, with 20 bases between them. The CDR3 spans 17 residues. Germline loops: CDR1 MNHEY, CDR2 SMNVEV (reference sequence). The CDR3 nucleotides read TGTGCCAGCAGTACCTCCGGGACTGCTCGATTCCAAGAGACCCAGTACTTC. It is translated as CASSTSGTARFQETQYF.

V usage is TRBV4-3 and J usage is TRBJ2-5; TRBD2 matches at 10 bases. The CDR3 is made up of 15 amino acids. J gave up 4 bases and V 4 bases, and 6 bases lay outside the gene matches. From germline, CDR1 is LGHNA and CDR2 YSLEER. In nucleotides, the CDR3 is TGCGCCAGCAGCCCGTGGGAGCGGGAGGGAGAGACCCAGTACTTC. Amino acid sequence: CASSPWEREGETQYF.

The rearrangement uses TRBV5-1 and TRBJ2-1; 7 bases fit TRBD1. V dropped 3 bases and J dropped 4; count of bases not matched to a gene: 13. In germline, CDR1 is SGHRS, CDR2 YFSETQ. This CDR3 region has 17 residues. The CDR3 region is CASSSGSPPTGYNEQFF. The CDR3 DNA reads TGCGCCAGCAGCTCCGGGTCCCCTCCGACAGGGTACAATGAGCAGTTCTTC.

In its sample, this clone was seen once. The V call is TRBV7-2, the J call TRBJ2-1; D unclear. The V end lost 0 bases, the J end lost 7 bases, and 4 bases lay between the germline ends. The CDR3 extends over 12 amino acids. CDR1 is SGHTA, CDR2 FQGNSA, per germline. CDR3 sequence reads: CASSLAANEQFF. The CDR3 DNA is TGTGCCAGCAGCTTAGCCGCAAATGAGCAGTTCTTC. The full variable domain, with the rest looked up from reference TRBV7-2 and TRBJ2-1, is GAGVSQSPSNKVTEKGKDVELRCDPISGHTALYWYRQSLGQGLEFLIYFQGNSAPDKSGLPSDRFSAERTGGSVSTLTIQRTQQEDSAVYLCASSLAANEQFFGPGTRLTVL.

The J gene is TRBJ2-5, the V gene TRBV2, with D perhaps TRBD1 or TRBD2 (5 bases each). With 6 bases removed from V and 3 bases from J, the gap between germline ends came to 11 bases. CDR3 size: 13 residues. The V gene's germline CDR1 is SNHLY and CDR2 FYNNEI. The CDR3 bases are TGTGCCAGCAGGGGATGGGGGAAAGAGACCCAGTACTTC. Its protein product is CASRGWGKETQYF.

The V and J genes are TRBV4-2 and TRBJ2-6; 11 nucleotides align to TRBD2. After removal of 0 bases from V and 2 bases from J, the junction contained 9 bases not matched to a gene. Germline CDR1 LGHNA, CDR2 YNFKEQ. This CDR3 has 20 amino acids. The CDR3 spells CASSQDSSGRLRTGANVLTF. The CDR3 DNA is TGTGCCAGCAGCCAAGATTCTAGCGGGAGGCTCCGTACTGGGGCCAACGTCCTGACTTTC.

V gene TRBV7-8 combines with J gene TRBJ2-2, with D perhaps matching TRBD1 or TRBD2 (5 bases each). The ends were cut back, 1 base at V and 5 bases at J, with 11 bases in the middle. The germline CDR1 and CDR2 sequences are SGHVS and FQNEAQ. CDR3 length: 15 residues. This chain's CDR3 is CASSLGRGATGELFF. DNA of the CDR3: TGTGCCAGCAGCTTAGGCCGAGGGGCGACCGGGGAGCTGTTTTTT.

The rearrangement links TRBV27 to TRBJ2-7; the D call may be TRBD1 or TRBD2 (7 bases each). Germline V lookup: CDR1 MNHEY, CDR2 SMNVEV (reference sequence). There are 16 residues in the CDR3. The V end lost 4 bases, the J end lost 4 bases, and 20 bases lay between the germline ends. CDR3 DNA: TGTGCCAGCAGTTCCCTGACAGGGAGGGGACCTTACGAGCAGTACTTC. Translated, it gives CASSSLTGRGPYEQYF.

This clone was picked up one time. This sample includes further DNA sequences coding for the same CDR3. DNA of the CDR3: TGTGCCAGCAGCTTTGTGGGAACTGAAGCTTTCTTT. Its protein product is CASSFVGTEAFF. The chain employs TRBV7-2 and TRBJ1-1; D unclear. CDR3 size: 12 residues. V was shortened by 3 bases and J by 5 bases, with 7 bases between the two germline ends. CDR1 is SGHTA and CDR2 is FQGNSA in the germline V gene.

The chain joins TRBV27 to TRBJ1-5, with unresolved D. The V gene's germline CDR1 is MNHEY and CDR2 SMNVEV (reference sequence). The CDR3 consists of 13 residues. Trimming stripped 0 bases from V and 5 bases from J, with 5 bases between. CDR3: CASSLSRDQPQHF. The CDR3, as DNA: TGTGCCAGCAGTTTATCGAGAGATCAGCCCCAGCATTTT.

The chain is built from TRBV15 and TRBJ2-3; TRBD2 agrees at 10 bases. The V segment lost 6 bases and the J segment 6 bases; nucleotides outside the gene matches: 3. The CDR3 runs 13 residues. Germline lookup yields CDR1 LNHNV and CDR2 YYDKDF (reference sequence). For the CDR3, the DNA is TGTGCCACCAGGAGCGGGAGGGCGGATACGCAGTATTTT. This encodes CATRSGRADTQYF.

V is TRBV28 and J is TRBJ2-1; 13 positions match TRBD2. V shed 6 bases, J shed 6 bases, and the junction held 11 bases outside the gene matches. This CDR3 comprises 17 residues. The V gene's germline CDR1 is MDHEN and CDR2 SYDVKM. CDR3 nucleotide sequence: TGTGCCAGCAGAGATCTTGGGGGACTAGCGGGATCCAATGAGCAGTTCTTC. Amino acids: CASRDLGGLAGSNEQFF.

The CDR3 is CASSEGQASYEQYF. For the CDR3, the DNA is TGTGCCAGCAGTGAGGGACAGGCTTCCTACGAGCAGTACTTC. The J gene is TRBJ2-7, the V gene TRBV2; 8 bases align to TRBD1. This CDR3 has 14 amino acids. V shed 3 bases, J shed 1 base, and the junction held 2 bases outside the gene matches. Germline V gene sequence: CDR1 SNHLY, CDR2 FYNNEI.

CDR3 residues: CASSYGTSGSSYNEQFF. CDR3 in DNA: TGTGCCAGCAGTTACGGGACTAGCGGAAGCTCCTACAATGAGCAGTTCTTC. V usage is TRBV28 and J usage is TRBJ2-1, with 11 bases identical to TRBD2. Germline CDR1 reads MDHEN; CDR2 reads SYDVKM. The CDR3 consists of 17 residues. V dropped 4 bases and J dropped 0; count of bases not matched to a gene: 5.

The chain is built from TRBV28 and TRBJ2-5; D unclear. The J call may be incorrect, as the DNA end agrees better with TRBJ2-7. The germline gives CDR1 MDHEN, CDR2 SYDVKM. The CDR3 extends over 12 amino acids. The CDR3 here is CASSTSTYEQYF. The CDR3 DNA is TGTGCCAGCAGTACCTCGACCTACGAGCAGTACTTC.

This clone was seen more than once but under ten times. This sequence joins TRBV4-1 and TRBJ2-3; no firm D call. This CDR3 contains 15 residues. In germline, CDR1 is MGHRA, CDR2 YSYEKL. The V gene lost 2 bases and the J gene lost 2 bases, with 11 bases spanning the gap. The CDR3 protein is CASSQQERFTDTQYF. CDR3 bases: TGCGCCAGCAGCCAACAGGAACGGTTCACAGATACGCAGTATTTT.

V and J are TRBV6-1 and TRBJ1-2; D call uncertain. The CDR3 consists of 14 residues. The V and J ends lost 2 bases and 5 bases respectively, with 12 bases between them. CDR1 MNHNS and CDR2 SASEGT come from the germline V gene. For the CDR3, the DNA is TGTGCCAGCAGTGAACTCCTCCGAGTATATGGCTACACCTTC. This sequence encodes CASSELLRVYGYTF.

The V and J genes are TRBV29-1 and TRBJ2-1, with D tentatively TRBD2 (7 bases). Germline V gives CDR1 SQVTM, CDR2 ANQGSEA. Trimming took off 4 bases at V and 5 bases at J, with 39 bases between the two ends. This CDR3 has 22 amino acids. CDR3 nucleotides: TGCAGCGTTGCCGGCGGGACCCGAGGACAGTTTCATCGGACTAGTGGGGACAATGAGCAGTTCTTC. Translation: CSVAGGTRGQFHRTSGDNEQFF.

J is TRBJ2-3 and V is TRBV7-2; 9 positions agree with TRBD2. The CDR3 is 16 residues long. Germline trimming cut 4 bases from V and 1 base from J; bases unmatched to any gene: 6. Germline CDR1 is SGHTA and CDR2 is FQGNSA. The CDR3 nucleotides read TGTGCCAGCAGCTCCCGGGTAGCGGGGGGCACAGATACGCAGTATTTT. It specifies CASSSRVAGGTDTQYF.

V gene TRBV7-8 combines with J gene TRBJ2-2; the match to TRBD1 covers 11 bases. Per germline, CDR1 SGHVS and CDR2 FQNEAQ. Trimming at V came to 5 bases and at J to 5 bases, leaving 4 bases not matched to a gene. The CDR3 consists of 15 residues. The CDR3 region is CASSEGTGGTGELFF. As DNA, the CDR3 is TGTGCCAGCAGCGAGGGGACAGGGGGAACCGGGGAGCTGTTTTTT.

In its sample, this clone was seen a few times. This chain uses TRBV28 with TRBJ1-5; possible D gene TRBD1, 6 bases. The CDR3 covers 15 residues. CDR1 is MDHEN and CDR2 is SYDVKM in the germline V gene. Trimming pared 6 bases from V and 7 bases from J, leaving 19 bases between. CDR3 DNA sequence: TGTGCCAGCAGCTTCCTTGGGGGGCAACGCCAGCCCCAGCATTTT. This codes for CASSFLGGQRQPQHF.

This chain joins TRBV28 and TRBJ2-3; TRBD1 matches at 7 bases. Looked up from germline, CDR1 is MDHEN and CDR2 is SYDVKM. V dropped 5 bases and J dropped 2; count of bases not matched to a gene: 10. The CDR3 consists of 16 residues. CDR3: CASSKTTGVFTDTQYF. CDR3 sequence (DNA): TGTGCCAGCAGTAAGACAACAGGGGTTTTCACAGATACGCAGTATTTT.

The CDR3 nucleotides read TGTGCCAGCAGCGATCGGACTAGCGGGTATGGCGGGGAGCTGTTTTTT. Its translation: CASSDRTSGYGGELFF. This chain joins TRBV7-2 and TRBJ2-2; 11 bases match TRBD2. The CDR3 is made up of 16 amino acids. The V gene's germline CDR1 is SGHTA and CDR2 FQGNSA. The ends lost 5 bases at V and 7 bases at J; junction bases unmatched: 9.

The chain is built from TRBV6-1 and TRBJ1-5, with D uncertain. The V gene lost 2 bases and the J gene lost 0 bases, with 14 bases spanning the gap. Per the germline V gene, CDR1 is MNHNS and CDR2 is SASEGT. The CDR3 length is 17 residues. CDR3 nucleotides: TGTGCCAGCAGTGAATCGGTAGGGAAGTATAGCAATCAGCCCCAGCATTTT. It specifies CASSESVGKYSNQPQHF.

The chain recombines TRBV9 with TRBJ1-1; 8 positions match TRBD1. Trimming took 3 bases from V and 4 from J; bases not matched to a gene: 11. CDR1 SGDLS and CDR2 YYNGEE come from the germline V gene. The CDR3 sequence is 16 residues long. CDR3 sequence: CASSGPGGAAATEAFF. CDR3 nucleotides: TGTGCCAGCAGCGGACCAGGGGGCGCGGCCGCCACTGAAGCTTTCTTT.

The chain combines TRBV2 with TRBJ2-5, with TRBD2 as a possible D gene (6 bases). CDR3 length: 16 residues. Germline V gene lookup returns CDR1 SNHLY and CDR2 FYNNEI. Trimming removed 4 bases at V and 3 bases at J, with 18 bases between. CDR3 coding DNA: TGTGCCAGCAGTGGAGAGAGGGCGGGATCAGAAGAGACCCAGTACTTC. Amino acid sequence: CASSGERAGSEETQYF.

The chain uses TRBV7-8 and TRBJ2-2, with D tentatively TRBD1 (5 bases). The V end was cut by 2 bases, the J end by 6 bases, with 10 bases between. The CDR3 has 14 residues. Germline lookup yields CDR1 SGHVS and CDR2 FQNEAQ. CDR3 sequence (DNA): TGTGCCAGCAGCTTATTCAGGGTATCCGGGGAGCTGTTTTTT. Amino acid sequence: CASSLFRVSGELFF.

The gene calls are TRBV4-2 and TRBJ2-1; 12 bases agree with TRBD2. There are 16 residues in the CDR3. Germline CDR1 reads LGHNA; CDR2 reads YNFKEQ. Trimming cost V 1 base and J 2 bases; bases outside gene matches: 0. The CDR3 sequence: CASSQGTSGTYNEQFF. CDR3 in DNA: TGTGCCAGCAGCCAAGGGACTAGCGGGACCTACAATGAGCAGTTCTTC.

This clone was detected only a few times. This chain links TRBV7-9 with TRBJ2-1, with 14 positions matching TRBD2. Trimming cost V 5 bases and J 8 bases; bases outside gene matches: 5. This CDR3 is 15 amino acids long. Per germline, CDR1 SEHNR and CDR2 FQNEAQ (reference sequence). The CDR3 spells CASSKGTSGRDEQFF. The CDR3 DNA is TGTGCCAGCAGCAAGGGGACTAGCGGGAGAGATGAGCAGTTCTTC. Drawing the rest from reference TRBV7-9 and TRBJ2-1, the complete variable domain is DTGVSQNPRHKITKRGQNVTFRCDPISEHNRLYWYRQTLGQGPEFLTYFQNEAQLEKSRLLSDRFSAERPKGSFSTLEIQRTEQGDSAMYLCASSKGTSGRDEQFFGPGTRLTVL.

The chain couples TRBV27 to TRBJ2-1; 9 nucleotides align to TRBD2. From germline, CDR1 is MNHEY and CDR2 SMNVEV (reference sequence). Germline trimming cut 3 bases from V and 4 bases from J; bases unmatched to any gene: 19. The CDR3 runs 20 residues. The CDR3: CASSFSAGGLGARGYNEQFF. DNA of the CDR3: TGTGCCAGCAGTTTCTCCGCGGGAGGGCTGGGCGCGCGGGGATACAATGAGCAGTTCTTC.